The 26 T cell receptor beta chains below come from one sample, sequenced in a study of human T cells and chemical hapten exposure. Time point given: patch test 3, about 24 weeks after DPC sensitization. Treatment here: therapeutic diphenylcyclopropenone sensitization with weekly scalp DPC. Each CDR3 protein gets one entry after TCRdb re-called the RACE reads with MiXCR. Here the sample spans approximately 160,000 distinct CDR3 sequences, about 30% being singletons. This specimen was whole blood, taken in connection with sensitization to the hapten diphenylcyclopropenone (DPC). These receptors were obtained from a woman between 18 and 30 years old with alopecia areata. Some clones in this sample may be carry-over from other donors' samples.

The rearrangement uses TRBV15 and TRBJ1-5; D is unresolved. Germline CDR1 and CDR2: LNHNV and YYDKDF (reference sequence). Trimming removed 5 bases at V and 0 bases at J, with 8 bases between. The CDR3 spans 14 residues. DNA of the CDR3: TGTGCCACCAGCGGAAGAAATAGCAATCAGCCCCAGCATTTT. Translated, it gives CATSGRNSNQPQHF.

The table lists this clonotype with a few counts. V usage is TRBV9 and J usage is TRBJ2-5, with 10 positions matching TRBD2. The CDR3 covers 19 residues. The germline CDR1 and CDR2 sequences are SGDLS and YYNGEE. J lost 5 bases, V lost 6 bases, and 22 bases had no gene match. CDR3: CASTLATSGKPLRRETQYF. DNA of the CDR3: TGTGCCAGCACGCTGGCCACTAGCGGGAAGCCCTTAAGGAGGGAGACCCAGTACTTC.

This chain uses TRBV12-5 with TRBJ2-7, with TRBD1 matching 8 bases. Germline assignment: CDR1 LGHNT and CDR2 FRNRAP. This CDR3 has 15 residues. V lost 7 bases to trimming and J lost 4 bases; unmatched junction nucleotides: 12. The CDR3 sequence is CASVDRQGNVYEQYF. CDR3 DNA: TGTGCTAGTGTTGATCGACAGGGGAATGTTTACGAGCAGTACTTC.

The rearrangement joins TRBV29-1 to TRBJ2-7; D remains ambiguous. CDR3 length equals 13 residues. With 3 bases removed from V and 3 bases from J, the gap between germline ends came to 12 bases. Per germline, CDR1 SQVTM and CDR2 ANQGSEA. The CDR3 reads CSVESIPHYEQYF. DNA of the CDR3: TGCAGCGTTGAGAGCATCCCCCACTACGAGCAGTACTTC.

This clonotype appeared a single time. The CDR3 sequence: CSGTSGSYEQYF. In DNA, the CDR3 is TGCAGTGGGACTAGCGGCTCCTACGAGCAGTACTTC. This chain connects TRBV20-1 to TRBJ2-7, with 10 positions matching TRBD2. The CDR3 has 12 residues. Trimming at V came to 7 bases and at J to 0 bases, leaving 0 bases not matched to a gene. The germline V gene has CDR1 DFQATT and CDR2 SNEGSKA (reference sequence).

J is TRBJ2-7 and V is TRBV6-5, with TRBD2 as a possible D gene (5 bases). The CDR3 runs 13 residues. The V and J ends lost 2 bases and 7 bases respectively, with 12 bases between them. Germline assignment: CDR1 MNHEY and CDR2 SVGAGI. CDR3 sequence (DNA): TGTGCCAGCAGTTACACTGGACGGGAAGAGCAGTACTTC. Translation gives CASSYTGREEQYF.

This clonotype was counted between two and nine times. This chain connects TRBV11-2 to TRBJ2-5; 11 nucleotides line up with TRBD2. This CDR3 has 15 amino acids. From germline, CDR1 is SGHAT and CDR2 FQNNGV. The V segment lost 5 bases and the J segment 2 bases; nucleotides outside the gene matches: 4. Here the CDR3 reads CASSPGLAVQETQYF. CDR3 nucleotides: TGTGCCAGCAGCCCGGGACTAGCGGTACAAGAGACCCAGTACTTC. The full variable domain, its missing parts supplied by reference TRBV11-2 and TRBJ2-5, is EAGVAQSPRYKIIEKRQSVAFWCNPISGHATLYWYQQILGQGPKLLIQFQNNGVVDDSQLPKDRFSAERLKGVDSTLKIQPAKLEDSAVYLCASSPGLAVQETQYFGPGTRLLVL.

The sample holds a few counts of this clonotype. The chain links TRBV10-2 to TRBJ2-7, with unresolved D. CDR1 and CDR2 from the germline V gene are WSHSY and SAAADI. CDR3 length: 12 residues. Trimming shortened V by 8 bases and J by 6 bases, and 14 bases separated the two germline ends. CDR3 protein: CASPAGGCEQYF. As DNA, the CDR3 is TGCGCCAGCCCAGCCGGCGGATGCGAGCAGTACTTC.

This clonotype was seen a handful of times. The rearrangement joins TRBV6-2 or TRBV6-3 to TRBJ2-3; D not certain. Germline V CDR1 and CDR2: MNHEY, SVGEGT. The CDR3 runs 12 residues. V was shortened by 1 base and J by 2 bases, with 1 base between the two germline ends. The chain's CDR3 is CASSYFTDTQYF. The CDR3 DNA reads as TGTGCCAGCAGTTACTTCACAGATACGCAGTATTTT.

This clonotype was found a few times. The chain combines TRBV29-1 with TRBJ1-2; D is uncertain. This CDR3 has 11 amino acids. The ends were cut back, 3 bases at V and 3 bases at J, with 5 bases in the middle. From germline, CDR1 is SQVTM and CDR2 ANQGSEA. This chain's CDR3 is CSVDWDYGYTF. CDR3 DNA: TGCAGCGTTGATTGGGACTATGGCTACACCTTC.

As for this clonotype: This may come from a read error, since a much larger clone is one base off. The chain combines TRBV25-1 with TRBJ2-7; no firm D call. Looked up from germline, CDR1 is MGHDK and CDR2 is SYGVNS. This CDR3 comprises 10 residues. Deletions cut 3 bases from V and 5 bases from J, with 2 bases between. The CDR3 region is CASSDHEQYF. CDR3 coding DNA: TGTGCCAGCAGTGACCACGAGCAGTACTTC.

This clonotype was detected only a few times. This chain uses TRBV5-6 with TRBJ1-5; no reliable D call. The CDR3 runs 15 residues. Germline V gene sequence: CDR1 SGHDT, CDR2 YYEEEE. V was trimmed by 3 bases and J by 3 bases, leaving 13 bases between them. The CDR3 region has the DNA TGTGCCAGCAGCTCTTTCGCGCCTTCCAATCAGCCCCAGCATTTT. It encodes CASSSFAPSNQPQHF.

This clonotype was found a few times. The chain is built from TRBV6-2 or TRBV6-3 and TRBJ2-6; the match to TRBD1 covers 12 bases. The CDR3 totals 15 residues. After removal of 8 bases from V and 4 bases from J, the junction contained 3 bases not matched to a gene. CDR1 is MNHEY and CDR2 is SVGEGT in the germline V gene. The CDR3 sequence: CASGTGGDGANVLTF. The CDR3 bases are TGTGCCAGCGGGACAGGGGGCGACGGGGCCAACGTCCTGACTTTC.

This clonotype has only a few counts. The chain couples TRBV23-1 to TRBJ1-1, with a possible D match to TRBD1 (5 bases). TRBV23-1 is an ORF; its function is uncertain. The ends were cut back, 3 bases at V and 4 bases at J, with 21 bases in the middle. This CDR3 is 17 amino acids long. CDR3 amino acids: CASSQVGRPHGTTEAFF. CDR3 coding DNA: TGCGCCAGCAGTCAGGTTGGACGGCCCCACGGGACCACTGAAGCTTTCTTT.

The V call is TRBV6-5, the J call TRBJ1-2; D gene ambiguous. V was cut by 5 bases and J by 8 bases, with 18 bases left in between. Germline CDR1 reads MNHEY; CDR2 reads SVGAGI. CDR3 length: 14 residues. CDR3 sequence (DNA): TGTGCCAGCAGTGCCTGGACCACCCCGGAAGGCTACACCTTC. Its translation: CASSAWTTPEGYTF.

J is TRBJ2-5 and V is TRBV9; D unresolved. The V gene's germline CDR1 is SGDLS and CDR2 YYNGEE. With 4 bases removed from V and 3 bases from J, the gap between germline ends came to 16 bases. The CDR3 consists of 15 residues. The CDR3 DNA reads as TGTGCCAGCAGCCCCTCCGGCGGCGCCAAAGAGACCCAGTACTTC. Protein: CASSPSGGAKETQYF.

This clonotype was observed a handful of times. J is TRBJ2-3 and V is TRBV7-9; 9 positions agree with TRBD1. V shed 2 bases and J 1 base; nucleotides not matched to a gene: 7. The CDR3 is 17 amino acids. The germline V gene encodes CDR1 SEHNR and CDR2 FQNEAQ (reference sequence). CDR3 sequence reads: CASSLFLGQGRTDTQYF. In nucleotides, the CDR3 is TGTGCCAGCAGCTTATTTCTGGGACAGGGCCGCACAGATACGCAGTATTTT.

The chain is built from TRBV2 and TRBJ1-6; 9 bases line up with TRBD1. CDR3 length: 16 residues. Per the germline V gene, CDR1 is SNHLY and CDR2 is FYNNEI. V lost 4 bases and J lost 7; bases outside the gene matches: 8. The chain's CDR3 is CASSAGQGWGNSPLHF. CDR3 bases: TGTGCCAGCAGTGCGGGACAGGGTTGGGGGAATTCACCCCTCCACTTT. The full variable domain, rest sourced from reference TRBV2 and TRBJ1-6, is EPEVTQTPSHQVTQMGQEVILRCVPISNHLYFYWYRQILGQKVEFLVSFYNNEISEKSEIFDDQFSVERPDGSNFTLKIRSTKLEDSAMYFCASSAGQGWGNSPLHFGNGTRLTVT.

This clonotype was seen only a few times. The CDR3 nucleotides read TGTGCCAGCTCACCAGACAGGGGGTCGGTCGAGCAGTACTTC. This translates into CASSPDRGSVEQYF. The chain joins TRBV18 to TRBJ2-7; 9 bases are shared with TRBD1. There are 14 residues in the CDR3. V gave up 2 bases and J gave up 6 bases; unmatched junction bases: 5. The V gene's germline CDR1 is KGHSH and CDR2 LQKENI.

This clonotype has just a few counts. This chain uses TRBV9 with TRBJ2-7, with 8 positions matching TRBD2. The V and J ends lost 3 bases and 6 bases, in that order; junction bases with no gene match: 11. The CDR3 is 15 residues long. The V gene's germline CDR1 is SGDLS and CDR2 YYNGEE. CDR3 bases: TGTGCCAGCAGCGAGGGGGGACTAGGAGTTTCCGAGCAGTACTTC. This encodes CASSEGGLGVSEQYF.

A few counts support this clonotype. The chain links TRBV27 to TRBJ2-2, with D unresolved. The V and J ends lost 4 bases and 3 bases respectively, with 3 bases between them. The germline V gene has CDR1 MNHEY and CDR2 SMNVEV (reference sequence). The CDR3 spans 12 residues. CDR3 DNA: TGTGCCAGCAGTTCCTACACCGGGGAGCTGTTTTTT. This sequence encodes CASSSYTGELFF.

This sequence joins TRBV10-3 and TRBJ2-1; D is perhaps TRBD2 (5 bases). The CDR3 length is 12 residues. Trimming stripped 8 bases from V and 6 bases from J, with 11 bases between. Germline CDR1 reads ENHRY; CDR2 reads SYGVKD. CDR3 nucleotides: TGTGCCATCGGAGGATACGGCAATGAGCAGTTCTTC. Amino acid sequence: CAIGGYGNEQFF.

This clonotype has only a few counts. CDR3 loop: CSAPSSYEQYF. CDR3 DNA sequence: TGCAGTGCCCCAAGTTCCTACGAGCAGTACTTC. The V and J genes are TRBV20-1 and TRBJ2-7; D is undetermined. Germline V lookup: CDR1 DFQATT, CDR2 SNEGSKA (reference sequence). The V end was cut by 6 bases, the J end by 1 base, with 7 bases between. The length of the CDR3 is 11 residues.

The chain employs TRBV29-1 and TRBJ1-2; no firm D call. V was cut by 5 bases and J by 2 bases, with 9 bases left in between. Germline V CDR1 and CDR2: SQVTM, ANQGSEA. The CDR3 totals 12 residues. Here the CDR3 reads CSVLLSNYGYTF. CDR3 nucleotide sequence: TGCAGCGTTCTCCTGTCGAACTATGGCTACACCTTC.

This clonotype was counted only a few times. The gene calls are TRBV29-1 and TRBJ2-7; tentatively, D is TRBD1 or TRBD2 (5 bases each). CDR1 SQVTM and CDR2 ANQGSEA come from the germline V gene. The ends were cut back, 4 bases at V and 2 bases at J, with 9 bases in the middle. CDR3 length: 12 amino acids. CDR3 loop: CSVGGTPYEQYF. CDR3 DNA: TGCAGCGTTGGAGGGACGCCCTACGAGCAGTACTTC.

This clonotype was recorded a few times. The chain employs TRBV20-1 and TRBJ2-7; a weak D match, TRBD1 (6 bases). The V gene lost 6 bases and the J gene lost 0 bases, with 12 bases spanning the gap. CDR3 size: 13 residues. Germline assignment: CDR1 DFQATT and CDR2 SNEGSKA (reference sequence). The CDR3 here is CSAMDSYSYEQYF. The CDR3, as DNA: TGCAGTGCGATGGACAGCTACTCCTACGAGCAGTACTTC.